The clone carrying this TCR beta chain was observed a single time. Its target is not known. The sample belongs to a study of cytomegalovirus exposure and HLA in healthy donors. Study-wide results and limits: The study recorded over 150 TCR beta chains that were cytomegalovirus-associated.

The germline V gene has CDR1 GTSNPN and CDR2 SVGIG (reference sequence). CDR3 size: 15 residues. Sequencing used immunoSEQ multiplex PCR; TCRdb keeps in-frame clones, though not all of them. The sample holds 100,000 to 150,000 clones, 90% to 97% seen once. The TCR was taken from a man between 18 and 35 years old in good health and CMV-seronegative. The chain employs TRBV30 and TRBJ2-6; 7 positions agree with TRBD1. The sample was PBMCs. The CDR3 nucleotides are TGTGCGATCGGGACAGACCTCTCTGGGGCCAACGTCCTGACTTTC. Protein sequence: CAIGTDLSGANVLTF.